Presented here are 26 T cell receptor beta chains from one specimen sequenced in a study of human T cells and chemical hapten exposure. Time point indicated: patch test 1, 2 weeks after DPC sensitization. The treatment is: therapeutic diphenylcyclopropenone sensitization with weekly scalp DPC. TCRdb ran MiXCR on the RACE reads and lists one entry per CDR3 protein. The sample yields some 70,000 distinct CDR3 sequences, approximately 35% seen once. Specimen: whole blood, collected in connection with sensitization to the hapten diphenylcyclopropenone (DPC). All receptors derive from a man aged 35-49 years with alopecia areata. Some clones in this sample may be carry-over from other donors' samples.

This chain joins TRBV12-3 or TRBV12-4 and TRBJ2-2; D is perhaps TRBD1 (5 bases). V lost 3 bases to trimming and J lost 6 bases, with 11 bases between them. The CDR3 has 14 amino acids. For the CDR3, the DNA is TGTGCCAGCAGTTTCTTCCAGGGTGCCGGGGAGCTGTTTTTT. Residues: CASSFFQGAGELFF.

This chain uses TRBV11-2 with TRBJ1-1; maybe TRBD1 (6 bases). Germline V gene sequence: CDR1 SGHAT, CDR2 FQNNGV. The ends were cut back, 4 bases at V and 3 bases at J, with 15 bases in the middle. The CDR3 consists of 15 residues. The DNA of the CDR3 is TGTGCCAGCAGCTCACGAAGGGGGGTAGACACTGAAGCTTTCTTT. Protein: CASSSRRGVDTEAFF.

This clonotype was observed a few times. The chain joins TRBV7-9 to TRBJ2-5; D might be TRBD2 (6 bases). The CDR3 covers 14 residues. Germline values: CDR1 SEHNR, CDR2 FQNEAQ (reference sequence). V lost 1 base and J lost 5, with 11 bases in between. The CDR3 here is CASSLGGNRETQYF. The CDR3 DNA is TGTGCCAGCAGCTTAGGCGGGAATCGTGAGACCCAGTACTTC.

The chain links TRBV28 to TRBJ1-5, with TRBD1 matching over 7 bases. CDR3 length: 15 residues. V was pared by 9 bases and J by 1 base, with 9 bases of the junction left unmatched. Germline V gene data show CDR1 as MDHEN and CDR2 as SYDVKM. CDR3 coding DNA: TGTGCCAGTAAGGACAGGCATACCAGCAATCAGCCCCAGCATTTT. This codes for CASKDRHTSNQPQHF. Together with reference TRBV28 and TRBJ1-5, the CDR3 gives the full variable domain: DVKVTQSSRYLVKRTGEKVFLECVQDMDHENMFWYRQDPGLGLRLIYFSYDVKMKEKGDIPEGYSVSREKKERFSLILESASTNQTSMYLCASKDRHTSNQPQHFGDGTRLSIL.

This clonotype was recorded a few times. This chain joins TRBV28 and TRBJ2-7; no definite D call. This CDR3 spans 10 amino acids. Germline V gene data show CDR1 as MDHEN and CDR2 as SYDVKM. The V and J ends lost 2 bases and 5 bases respectively, with 1 base between them. CDR3 protein: CASSLDEQYF. CDR3 nucleotides: TGTGCCAGCAGTTTAGACGAGCAGTACTTC. Drawing the rest from reference TRBV28 and TRBJ2-7, the complete variable domain is DVKVTQSSRYLVKRTGEKVFLECVQDMDHENMFWYRQDPGLGLRLIYFSYDVKMKEKGDIPEGYSVSREKKERFSLILESASTNQTSMYLCASSLDEQYFGPGTRLTVT.

In nucleotides, the CDR3 is TGCGCCAGCAGCTCGTCCTTTGGACTTAAAGAGACCCAGTACTTC. Its protein is CASSSSFGLKETQYF. The chain recombines TRBV5-1 with TRBJ2-5; tentative D call: TRBD2 (5 bases). The V end was cut by 3 bases, the J end by 3 bases, with 15 bases between. Germline assignment: CDR1 SGHRS and CDR2 YFSETQ. CDR3 length: 15 amino acids.

This rearrangement joins TRBV20-1 to TRBJ1-2; the D gene is possibly TRBD1 (6 bases). Germline V gene lookup returns CDR1 DFQATT and CDR2 SNEGSKA (reference sequence). The CDR3 is 14 residues long. V was pared by 5 bases and J by 3 bases, with 16 bases between. In DNA, the CDR3 is TGCAGTGCTGAGAGGGACACCAGGGACTATGGCTACACCTTC. It is translated as CSAERDTRDYGYTF.

This sequence joins TRBV20-1 and TRBJ2-1, with D tentatively TRBD2 (6 bases). CDR3 length equals 14 residues. V was clipped by 1 base and J by 9 bases, with 16 bases between them. In germline, CDR1 is DFQATT, CDR2 SNEGSKA (reference sequence). The CDR3 region is CSARAGVGLGEQFF. CDR3 nucleotide sequence: TGCAGTGCTAGAGCGGGAGTTGGGTTAGGTGAGCAGTTCTTC.

The chain combines TRBV7-3 with TRBJ2-7; 8 bases map to TRBD2. V lost 3 bases, J lost 3 bases, and 1 base stayed unmatched. The germline gives CDR1 SGHTA, CDR2 FQGTGA. There are 13 residues in the CDR3. DNA of the CDR3: TGTGCCAGCAGCTTCAGCGGGAGCTACGAGCAGTACTTC. This sequence encodes CASSFSGSYEQYF.

The J gene is TRBJ2-1, the V gene TRBV6-5, with no clear D. This CDR3 is 14 amino acids long. V gave up 5 bases and J gave up 6 bases, with 14 bases separating them. The V gene's germline CDR1 is MNHEY and CDR2 SVGAGI. The DNA for the CDR3 is TGTGCCAGCAGTAAAGTAAACAAGATCAATGAGCAGTTCTTC. This encodes CASSKVNKINEQFF.

Only a few counts were recorded for this clonotype. V and J are TRBV6-1 and TRBJ2-4, with 10 nucleotides matching TRBD2. The CDR3 contains 15 residues. V lost 7 bases and J lost 3; bases outside the gene matches: 6. Germline assignment: CDR1 MNHNS and CDR2 SASEGT. CDR3 nucleotides: TGTGCCAGCACTGGGACTAGCGCCGTCAAAAACATTCAGTACTTC. It specifies CASTGTSAVKNIQYF.

The rearrangement joins TRBV5-1 to TRBJ2-6, with D perhaps TRBD1 or TRBD2 (5 bases each). The CDR3 length is 13 residues. Germline V gives CDR1 SGHRS, CDR2 YFSETQ. Trimming took off 4 bases at V and 6 bases at J, with 8 bases between the two ends. The CDR3 DNA is TGCGCCAGCAGCAGGGGAGAGGCCAACGTCCTGACTTTC. This gives the protein CASSRGEANVLTF.

The chain uses TRBV11-2 and TRBJ2-1, with 7 bases matching TRBD1. CDR3 length equals 14 residues. Germline-derived CDR1 and CDR2 are SGHAT and FQNNGV. V lost 0 bases, J lost 6 bases, and 2 bases stayed unmatched. The CDR3 coding sequence is TGTGCCAGCAGCTTAGAAAGGACAGGCAATGAGCAGTTCTTC. This sequence encodes CASSLERTGNEQFF.

About this clonotype itself: A much larger clonotype is one base distant, so this may be a read error. Without the conserved terminal phenylalanine or tryptophan, this CDR3 likely stems from a read error. This chain joins TRBV20-1 and TRBJ2-7; D is ambiguous. The CDR3 consists of 14 residues. Trimming took 3 bases from V and 1 from J, leaving 13 bases between them. Looked up from germline, CDR1 is DFQATT and CDR2 is SNEGSKA (reference sequence). The CDR3 spells CSASSAPFSYEQYS. In DNA form, the CDR3 reads TGCAGTGCTAGTTCGGCACCTTTTTCCTACGAGCAGTACTCC.

This chain uses TRBV7-8 with TRBJ2-5; TRBD2 might be the D (6 bases). The V end was cut by 2 bases, the J end by 5 bases, with 12 bases between. Germline V CDR1 and CDR2: SGHVS, FQNEAQ. This CDR3 is built from 14 residues. CDR3 sequence: CASSLSGVSETQYF. CDR3 nucleotides: TGTGCCAGCAGCTTATCGGGAGTGAGTGAGACCCAGTACTTC.

The chain has TRBV20-1 and TRBJ2-7, with D perhaps TRBD1 (6 bases). The germline V gene has CDR1 DFQATT and CDR2 SNEGSKA (reference sequence). The CDR3 extends over 13 amino acids. Trimming pared 4 bases from V and 6 bases from J, leaving 16 bases between. CDR3 in amino acids: CSATRTATGEQYF. The DNA of the CDR3 is TGCAGTGCTACGCGGACAGCGACGGGCGAGCAGTACTTC.

The chain recombines TRBV6-5 with TRBJ1-2; 9 bases agree with TRBD1. J lost 3 bases, V lost 4 bases, and 6 bases had no gene match. Germline V gives CDR1 MNHEY, CDR2 SVGAGI. The CDR3 contains 15 residues. CDR3 sequence: CASSSLQGADYGYTF. DNA for the CDR3: TGTGCCAGCAGTTCTTTACAGGGGGCGGACTATGGCTACACCTTC.

The chain couples TRBV7-2 to TRBJ2-3; 8 bases are shared with TRBD2. Unmatched junction bases numbered 5, after V lost 3 bases and J lost 3 bases. The germline V gene has CDR1 SGHTA and CDR2 FQGNSA. The CDR3 loop spans 15 amino acids. The CDR3 DNA reads TGTGCCAGCAGCTTCCAATCTAGCGGGACAGATACGCAGTATTTT. This encodes CASSFQSSGTDTQYF.

The rearrangement uses TRBV28 and TRBJ2-7, with D possibly TRBD2 on 6 matching bases. V gave up 6 bases and J gave up 2 bases, with 17 bases separating them. Germline lookup yields CDR1 MDHEN and CDR2 SYDVKM. CDR3 length equals 15 residues. CDR3 DNA: TGTGCCAGCAGGGTCGCGGGACCAGATACCTACGAGCAGTACTTC. Its protein is CASRVAGPDTYEQYF.

The J gene is TRBJ2-1, the V gene TRBV6-5, with 11 bases identical to TRBD2. V shed 5 bases, J shed 4 bases, and the junction held 7 bases outside the gene matches. This CDR3 comprises 16 residues. Germline lookup yields CDR1 MNHEY and CDR2 SVGAGI. CDR3 loop: CASSAAGTSGYNEQFF. For the CDR3, the DNA is TGTGCCAGCAGTGCGGCCGGGACTAGCGGATACAATGAGCAGTTCTTC.

This clonotype was observed a handful of times. The chain has TRBV9 and TRBJ2-2; a weak D match, TRBD1 (5 bases). With 2 bases removed from V and 3 bases from J, the gap between germline ends came to 17 bases. The germline V gene has CDR1 SGDLS and CDR2 YYNGEE. The CDR3 loop spans 17 amino acids. The CDR3 protein is CASSVRAGLSHTGELFF. CDR3 DNA: TGTGCCAGCAGCGTTAGGGCAGGGCTAAGTCACACCGGGGAGCTGTTTTTT.

This clonotype was counted a few times. The CDR3 DNA follows: TGTGCCAGCAGCCCGTGGGACAATACAGATACGCAGTATTTT. It translates to CASSPWDNTDTQYF. The chain has TRBV14 and TRBJ2-3; D may be TRBD1 (6 bases). Trimming stripped 4 bases from V and 3 bases from J, with 11 bases between. The germline CDR1 and CDR2 sequences are SGHDN and FVKESK. This CDR3 spans 14 amino acids.

This clonotype was counted a few times. V usage is TRBV20-1 and J usage is TRBJ2-1, with 9 bases matching TRBD2. The germline V gene has CDR1 DFQATT and CDR2 SNEGSKA (reference sequence). This CDR3 is 16 amino acids long. With 0 bases clipped from V and 8 bases from J, the junction kept 11 bases outside the gene matches. CDR3 in amino acids: CSARDRASGTLDEQFF. CDR3 coding DNA: TGCAGTGCTAGAGATCGCGCTAGCGGGACTCTGGATGAGCAGTTCTTC.

V gene TRBV4-3 combines with J gene TRBJ1-2; D call uncertain. The V gene lost 0 bases and the J gene lost 2 bases, with 7 bases spanning the gap. This CDR3 comprises 14 residues. Germline V gene data show CDR1 as LGHNA and CDR2 as YSLEER. The CDR3 DNA reads as TGCGCCAGCAGCCAAGATGCGGAGAACTATGGCTACACCTTC. Translating gives CASSQDAENYGYTF.

This clonotype has a single count. The chain carries TRBV30 and TRBJ2-3, with 12 nucleotides matching TRBD1. This CDR3 spans 14 amino acids. Looked up from germline, CDR1 is GTSNPN and CDR2 is SVGIG (reference sequence). After removal of 5 bases from V and 4 bases from J, the junction contained 4 bases not matched to a gene. CDR3 loop: CAWGGQGASDTQYF. The CDR3 DNA follows: TGTGCCTGGGGGGGACAGGGGGCTTCAGATACGCAGTATTTT.

This chain uses TRBV5-6 with TRBJ2-3; TRBD2 matches at 9 bases. The CDR3 runs 16 residues. CDR1 and CDR2 (germline): SGHDT, YYEEEE. The ends lost 7 bases at V and 5 bases at J; junction bases unmatched: 14. CDR3: CASVAGGPREKDTQYF. In DNA form, the CDR3 reads TGTGCCAGCGTTGCGGGAGGGCCTAGGGAAAAAGATACGCAGTATTTT.